This T cell receptor (beta chain) was retrieved from a study of cytomegalovirus exposure and HLA in healthy donors. The wider study: Of 300 to 450 genotyped donors, about 81% clustered with self-reported Caucasian donors.

Use of 60 Vbeta and 13 Jbeta primers characterized the PCR. The assay was immunoSEQ multiplex PCR, and TCRdb's table has in-frame clones only and misses some. The sample holds about 120,000 clones, around 81% seen once. There are 16 residues in the CDR3. The germline V gene encodes CDR1 SGDLS and CDR2 YYNGEE. Between the trimmed V and J ends, which lost 2 bases and 0 bases, there was a span of 12 bases. Material: PBMCs. The clonotype comes from a female donor in good health and CMV-seronegative. J is TRBJ1-3 and V is TRBV9; a weak D match, TRBD1 (6 bases). This chain's CDR3 is CASSVTDSTSGNTIYF. The DNA for the CDR3 is TGTGCCAGCAGCGTCACGGACAGTACCTCTGGAAACACCATATATTTT.